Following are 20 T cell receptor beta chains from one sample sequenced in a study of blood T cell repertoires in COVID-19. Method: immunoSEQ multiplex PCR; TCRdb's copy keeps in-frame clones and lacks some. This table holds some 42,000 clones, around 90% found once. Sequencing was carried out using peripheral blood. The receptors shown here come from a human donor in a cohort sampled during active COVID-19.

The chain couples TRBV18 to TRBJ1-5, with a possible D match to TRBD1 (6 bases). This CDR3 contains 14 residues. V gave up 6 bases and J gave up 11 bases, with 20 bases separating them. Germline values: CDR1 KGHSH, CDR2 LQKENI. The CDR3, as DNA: TGTGCCAGCTCCCCGGCAGGGGATATTTTAGCCCAGCATTTT. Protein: CASSPAGDILAQHF.

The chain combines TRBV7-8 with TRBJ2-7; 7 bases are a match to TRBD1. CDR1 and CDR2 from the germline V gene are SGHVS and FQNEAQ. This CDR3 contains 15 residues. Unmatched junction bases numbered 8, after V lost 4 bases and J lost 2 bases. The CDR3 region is CASSYSHGTAYEQYF. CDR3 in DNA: TGTGCCAGCAGCTACAGCCACGGGACAGCCTACGAGCAGTACTTC.

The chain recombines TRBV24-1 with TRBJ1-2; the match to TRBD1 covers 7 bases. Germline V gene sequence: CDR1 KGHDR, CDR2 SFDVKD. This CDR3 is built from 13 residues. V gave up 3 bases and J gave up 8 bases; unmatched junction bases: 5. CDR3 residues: CATSDGTVRGYTF. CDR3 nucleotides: TGTGCCACCAGTGATGGGACAGTCCGCGGCTACACCTTC.

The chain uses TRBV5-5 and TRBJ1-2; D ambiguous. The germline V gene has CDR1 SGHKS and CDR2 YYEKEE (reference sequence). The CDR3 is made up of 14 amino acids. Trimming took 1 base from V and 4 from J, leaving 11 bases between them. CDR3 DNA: TGTGCCAGCAGCTTGCGGGTGACCGCCTATGGCTACACCTTC. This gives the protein CASSLRVTAYGYTF.

CDR3 in DNA: TGTGCCAGCAGTTACCAACAGGGACAGCCCCAGCATTTT. It codes for CASSYQQGQPQHF. This chain joins TRBV6-5 and TRBJ1-5, with a possible D match to TRBD1 (6 bases). V shed 2 bases and J shed 7 bases, with 9 bases lying between them. The CDR3 runs 13 residues. Germline V gene sequence: CDR1 MNHEY, CDR2 SVGAGI.

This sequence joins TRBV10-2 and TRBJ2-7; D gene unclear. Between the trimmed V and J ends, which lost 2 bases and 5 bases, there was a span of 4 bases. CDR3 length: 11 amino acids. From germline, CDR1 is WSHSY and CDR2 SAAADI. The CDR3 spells CASSEIDEQYF. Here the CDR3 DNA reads TGCGCCAGCAGTGAGATCGACGAGCAGTACTTC.

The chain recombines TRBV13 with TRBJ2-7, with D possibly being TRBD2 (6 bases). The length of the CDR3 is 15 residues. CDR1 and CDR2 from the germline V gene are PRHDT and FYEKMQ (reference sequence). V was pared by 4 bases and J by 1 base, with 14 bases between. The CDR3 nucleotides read TGTGCCAGCAGCTCGACCGGGACTGGTTCCTACGAGCAGTACTTC. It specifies CASSSTGTGSYEQYF.

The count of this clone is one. The CDR3 DNA reads TGTGCCAGCAGCCCAAGACAGGGCGATGGCTACACCTTC. Amino acids: CASSPRQGDGYTF. The chain carries TRBV7-6 and TRBJ1-2; 7 bases fit TRBD1. V was pared by 5 bases and J by 6 bases, with 6 bases of the junction left unmatched. Germline CDR1 is SGHVS and CDR2 is FNYEAQ. This CDR3 contains 13 residues. Combining the CDR3 with reference TRBV7-6 and TRBJ1-2 gives the whole variable domain GAGVSQSPRYKVTKRGQDVALRCDPISGHVSLYWYRQALGQGPEFLTYFNYEAQQDKSGLPNDRFSAERPEGSISTLTIQRTEQRDSAMYRCASSPRQGDGYTFGSGTRLTVV.

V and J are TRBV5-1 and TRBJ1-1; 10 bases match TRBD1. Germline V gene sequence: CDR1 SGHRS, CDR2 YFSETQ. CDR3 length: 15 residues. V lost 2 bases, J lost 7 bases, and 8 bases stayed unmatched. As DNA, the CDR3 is TGCGCCAGCAGCTTCCTCGGGACAGGGGAAAATGAAGCTTTCTTT. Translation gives CASSFLGTGENEAFF.

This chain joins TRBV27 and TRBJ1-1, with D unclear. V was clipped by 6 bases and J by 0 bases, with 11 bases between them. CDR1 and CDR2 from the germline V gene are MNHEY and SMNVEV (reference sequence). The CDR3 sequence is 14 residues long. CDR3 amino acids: CASRMEGMNTEAFF. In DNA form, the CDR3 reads TGTGCCAGCAGAATGGAGGGCATGAACACTGAAGCTTTCTTT.

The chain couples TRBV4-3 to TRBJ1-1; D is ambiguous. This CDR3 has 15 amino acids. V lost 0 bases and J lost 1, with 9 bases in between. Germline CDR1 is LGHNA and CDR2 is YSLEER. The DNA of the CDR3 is TGCGCCAGCAGCCAAGATGGGCAGGAGAACACTGAAGCTTTCTTT. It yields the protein CASSQDGQENTEAFF.

The CDR3 spells CASSLVASYEQYF. DNA for the CDR3: TGTGCCAGCAGTTTAGTGGCCTCCTACGAGCAGTACTTC. This sequence joins TRBV12-3 or TRBV12-4 and TRBJ2-7; D is undetermined. The CDR3 sequence is 13 residues long. V lost 1 base to trimming and J lost 0 bases, with 4 bases between them.

CDR3 amino acids: CASSSKPQAAYGYTF. The CDR3 DNA reads as TGTGCCAGCAGTTCGAAACCACAGGCCGCCTATGGCTACACCTTC. The rearrangement links TRBV28 to TRBJ1-2; a weak D match, TRBD1 (5 bases). The germline V and J ends were trimmed by 4 bases and 4 bases, with 16 bases remaining between them. CDR3 length equals 15 residues. Germline values: CDR1 MDHEN, CDR2 SYDVKM.

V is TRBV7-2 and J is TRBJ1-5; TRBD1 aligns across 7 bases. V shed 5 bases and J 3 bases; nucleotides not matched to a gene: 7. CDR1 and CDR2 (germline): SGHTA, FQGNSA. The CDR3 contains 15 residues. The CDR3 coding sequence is TGTGCCAGCAGCGCAGAGACAGGGTCCAATCAGCCCCAGCATTTT. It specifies CASSAETGSNQPQHF. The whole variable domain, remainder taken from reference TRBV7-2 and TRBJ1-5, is GAGVSQSPSNKVTEKGKDVELRCDPISGHTALYWYRQSLGQGLEFLIYFQGNSAPDKSGLPSDRFSAERTGGSVSTLTIQRTQQEDSAVYLCASSAETGSNQPQHFGDGTRLSIL.

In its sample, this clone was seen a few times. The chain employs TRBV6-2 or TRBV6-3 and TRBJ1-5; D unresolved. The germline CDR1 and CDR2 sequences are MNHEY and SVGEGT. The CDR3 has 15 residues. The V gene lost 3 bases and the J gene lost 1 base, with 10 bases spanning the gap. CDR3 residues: CASSYSSPSNQPQHF. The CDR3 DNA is TGTGCCAGCAGTTATTCGAGCCCCAGCAATCAGCCCCAGCATTTT.

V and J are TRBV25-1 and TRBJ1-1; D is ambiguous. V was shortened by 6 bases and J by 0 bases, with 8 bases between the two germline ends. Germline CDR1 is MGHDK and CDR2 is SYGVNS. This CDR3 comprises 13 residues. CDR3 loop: CASRGLMNTEAFF. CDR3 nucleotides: TGTGCCAGCAGGGGCTTGATGAACACTGAAGCTTTCTTT. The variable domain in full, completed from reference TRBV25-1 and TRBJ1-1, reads EADIYQTPRYLVIGTGKKITLECSQTMGHDKMYWYQQDPGMELHLIHYSYGVNSTEKGDLSSESTVSRIRTEHFPLTLESARPSHTSQYLCASRGLMNTEAFFGQGTRLTVV.

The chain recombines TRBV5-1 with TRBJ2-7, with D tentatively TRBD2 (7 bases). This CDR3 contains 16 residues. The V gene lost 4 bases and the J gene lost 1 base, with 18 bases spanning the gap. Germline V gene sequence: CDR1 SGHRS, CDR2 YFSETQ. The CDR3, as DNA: TGCGCCAGCAGCCTGGGAACGGGGGGCCGTTCCTACGAGCAGTACTTC. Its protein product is CASSLGTGGRSYEQYF.

The CDR3 loop reads CASTVLGGNQPQHF. The CDR3 DNA is TGTGCCAGCACTGTGTTGGGGGGAAATCAGCCCCAGCATTTT. The V gene is TRBV2, the J gene TRBJ1-5, with a possible D match to TRBD1 (5 bases). Germline V gives CDR1 SNHLY, CDR2 FYNNEI. V lost 7 bases and J 4 bases, leaving 14 bases between the germline ends. The CDR3 spans 14 residues.

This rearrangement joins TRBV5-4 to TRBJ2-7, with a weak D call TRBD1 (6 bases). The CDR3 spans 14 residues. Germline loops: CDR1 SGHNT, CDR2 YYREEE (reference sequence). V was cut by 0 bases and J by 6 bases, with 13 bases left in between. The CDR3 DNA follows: TGTGCCAGCAGCTTGGGGGGGCATACAGGCGAGCAGTACTTC. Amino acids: CASSLGGHTGEQYF. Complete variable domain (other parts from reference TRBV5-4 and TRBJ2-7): ETGVTQSPTHLIKTRGQQVTLRCSSQSGHNTVSWYQQALGQGPQFIFQYYREEENGRGNFPPRFSGLQFPNYSSELNVNALELDDSALYLCASSLGGHTGEQYFGPGTRLTVT.

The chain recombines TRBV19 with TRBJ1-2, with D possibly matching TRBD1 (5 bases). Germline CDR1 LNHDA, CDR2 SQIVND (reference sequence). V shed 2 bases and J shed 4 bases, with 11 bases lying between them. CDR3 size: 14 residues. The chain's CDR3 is CASSIQGYGYGYTF. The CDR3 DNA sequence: TGTGCCAGTAGTATACAGGGATACGGCTATGGCTACACCTTC.